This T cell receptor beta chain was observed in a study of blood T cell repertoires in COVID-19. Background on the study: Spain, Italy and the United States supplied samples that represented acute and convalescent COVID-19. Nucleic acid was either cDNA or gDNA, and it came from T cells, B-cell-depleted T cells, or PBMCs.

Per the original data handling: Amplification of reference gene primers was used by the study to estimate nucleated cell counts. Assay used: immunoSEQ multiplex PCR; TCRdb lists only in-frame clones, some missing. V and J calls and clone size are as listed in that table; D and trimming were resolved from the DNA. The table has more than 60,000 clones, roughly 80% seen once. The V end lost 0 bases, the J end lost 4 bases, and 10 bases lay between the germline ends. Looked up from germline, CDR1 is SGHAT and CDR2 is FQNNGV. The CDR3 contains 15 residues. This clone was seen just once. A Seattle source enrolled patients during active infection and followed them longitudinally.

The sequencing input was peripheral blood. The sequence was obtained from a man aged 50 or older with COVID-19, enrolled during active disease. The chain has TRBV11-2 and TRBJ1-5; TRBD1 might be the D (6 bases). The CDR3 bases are TGTGCCAGCAGCTTAGATCTCACAGGGAATCAGCCCCAGCATTTT. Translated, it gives CASSLDLTGNQPQHF.